Sequencing of this T cell receptor beta chain was carried out in a study of T cell repertoires in cytomegalovirus infection. The overall study: It can be stated that public TCR beta signatures indicated CMV infection as well as a matching HLA type.

With regard to this clonotype: No antigen is known for it.

TCRdb processed the reads anew with MiXCR; each CDR3 protein has one entry. The table includes roughly 730,000 distinct CDR3 sequences, roughly 33% detected once. Study-wide results and limits: Individuals carrying CMV plus the relevant HLA were identified by cumulative frequency of public TCR beta families.

Germline V gene lookup returns CDR1 DFQATT and CDR2 SNEGSKA (reference sequence). The CDR3 has 16 amino acids. J lost 5 bases, V lost 0 bases, and 9 bases had no gene match. The sample in question was cultured PBMCs, obtained from culture after CMV antigen stimulation. This clonotype was obtained from a human donor in good health (CMV status not recorded). Some clones in this sample may be carry-over from other donors' samples. The genes are TRBV20-1 and TRBJ2-2; 7 bases line up with TRBD2. The chain's CDR3 is CSARDSSASGTGELFF. The CDR3, as DNA: TGCAGTGCTAGAGATTCTTCGGCTAGCGGTACCGGGGAGCTGTTTTTT.